This TCR beta chain was identified during a study of regulatory T cells in long-lasting Graves disease. Study-level findings and limits: Samples came from peripheral blood alone, without thyroid tissue.

The V gene's germline CDR1 is SGHVS and CDR2 FNYEAQ. The CDR3 extends over 13 amino acids. Time point denoted: newly diagnosed GD, antithyroid drugs for less than 3 months. The TCR library used RNA extracted from PBMCs. For TCR beta, libraries came from iRepertoire HTBI primers and Arm-PCR of CDR3 regions. TCRdb analysed the multiplex PCR reads with MiXCR anew, one entry per CDR3 protein. Of around 460,000 distinct CDR3 sequences in the sample, 12% to 15% were seen once. As concerns this clonotype: The antigen is unknown. This clone may be a read error of a much larger clone one base away.

These data also featured in a second study, about T cells in Graves' hyperthyroidism and ophthalmopathy. That publication notes: Initially, a first-round RT-PCR of the TCR CDR3 employed the HTBI primer set.

The sequence was obtained from a woman between 50 and 59 years old with Graves disease. The rearrangement joins TRBV7-6 to TRBJ2-1, with D possibly TRBD1 on 5 matching bases. The sequences come from peripheral blood mononuclear cells (PBMCs), collected at new diagnosis, from a patient treated with antithyroid drugs. The CDR3 coding sequence is TGTGCCGGCAGCTTAGTCAGGGACAATGAGCAGTTCTTC. Residues: CAGSLVRDNEQFF.